One sample yielded the 12 T cell receptor beta chains listed below, sequenced in a study of OX40 agonist ivuxolimab in advanced cancers. Sequenced by immunoSEQ multiplex PCR; TCRdb stores in-frame clones only, minus some. The sample yields 65,000 to 95,000 clones, just under 95% seen once. This sample comprised CD4+ or CD8+ T cells sorted from blood, obtained in a trial of the OX40 agonist ivuxolimab. These receptors originate from an adult with an advanced solid tumor such as melanoma, head and neck, liver or kidney cancer.

The chain carries TRBV7-6 and TRBJ2-3; D is perhaps TRBD2 (6 bases). V lost 2 bases, J lost 4 bases, and 16 bases lay in between. The CDR3 loop spans 16 amino acids. CDR1 is SGHVS, CDR2 FNYEAQ, per germline. CDR3 sequence reads: CASSLLRSGDSDTQYF. The CDR3 DNA is TGTGCCAGCAGCTTACTCCGTTCGGGGGATTCAGATACGCAGTATTTT.

As DNA, the CDR3 is TGCGCCAGCAGTCAGCCCCAGGGACACTATGGCTACACCTTC. This gives the protein CASSQPQGHYGYTF. This chain joins TRBV23-1 and TRBJ1-2; tentatively, D is TRBD1 (5 bases). TRBV23-1 is assigned to the ORF class and has an uncertain function. V was clipped by 3 bases and J by 3 bases, with 11 bases between them. The CDR3 runs 14 residues.

The V call is TRBV11-2, the J call TRBJ1-1, with D possibly matching TRBD1 (6 bases). Per the germline V gene, CDR1 is SGHAT and CDR2 is FQNNGV. The CDR3 contains 14 residues. Trimming cost V 5 bases and J 0 bases, with 10 bases left between them. The CDR3 nucleotides are TGTGCCAGCAGCCCTTCAGGGGTGAACACTGAAGCTTTCTTT. Protein product: CASSPSGVNTEAFF.

This clone was observed a few times. The rearrangement uses TRBV4-3 and TRBJ1-2; 8 nucleotides align to TRBD1. The trim removed 0 bases at V and 8 bases at J, leaving 5 bases unmatched. This CDR3 comprises 14 residues. Germline V lookup: CDR1 LGHNA, CDR2 YSLEER. The CDR3 region has the DNA TGCGCCAGCAGCCAAGACAGGGGGCATCGGGGCTACACCTTC. Protein product: CASSQDRGHRGYTF.

The V call is TRBV29-1, the J call TRBJ2-7; 10 nucleotides agree with TRBD2. Germline V gene sequence: CDR1 SQVTM, CDR2 ANQGSEA. V dropped 4 bases and J dropped 7; count of bases not matched to a gene: 7. The CDR3 is 13 residues long. The DNA of the CDR3 is TGCAGCGTTGTAGCTAGCGGGGGAGGAGAGCAGTACTTC. Translated, it gives CSVVASGGGEQYF.

In the case of this clone: A junction end diverges from the germline sequence, so it may reflect a read error. The rearrangement uses TRBV4-1 and TRBJ2-4; 10 bases match TRBD1. Germline V gene sequence: CDR1 MGHRA, CDR2 YSYEKL. The CDR3 runs to 14 residues. This CDR3 reads CASTQGQGVSIQYF. For the CDR3, the DNA is TGCGCCAGCACCCAAGGACAGGGGGTGAGCATTCAGTACTTC.

V is TRBV28 and J is TRBJ2-7, with D perhaps TRBD1 (6 bases). This CDR3 spans 14 amino acids. Germline CDR1 reads MDHEN; CDR2 reads SYDVKM. V dropped 7 bases and J dropped 1 base, with 14 bases sitting between them. The CDR3 DNA is TGTGCCAGCACCCCGGGACAAGAATCCTACGAGCAGTACTTC. Its translation is CASTPGQESYEQYF.

The rearrangement joins TRBV6-4 to TRBJ2-3, with 16 bases lining up with TRBD2. The CDR3 covers 15 residues. CDR1 is MRHNA and CDR2 is SNTAGT in the germline V gene. After removal of 8 bases from V and 2 bases from J, the junction contained 1 base not matched to a gene. The CDR3 reads CASGTSGGATDTQYF. CDR3 nucleotides: TGTGCCAGCGGGACTAGCGGGGGGGCCACAGATACGCAGTATTTT.

The chain uses TRBV27 and TRBJ2-2; 12 nucleotides agree with TRBD1. This CDR3 has 15 amino acids. With V trimmed by 3 bases and J by 6 bases, 2 bases remained unmatched. Germline CDR1 reads MNHEY; CDR2 reads SMNVEV (reference sequence). The CDR3 is CASSLGQGAPGELFF. In DNA, the CDR3 is TGTGCCAGCAGTTTGGGACAGGGGGCTCCCGGGGAGCTGTTTTTT.

The chain carries TRBV11-2 and TRBJ1-4; D remains ambiguous. The germline gives CDR1 SGHAT, CDR2 FQNNGV. The CDR3 loop spans 16 amino acids. Between the trimmed V and J ends, which lost 4 bases and 7 bases, there was a span of 19 bases. The CDR3 DNA sequence: TGTGCCAGCAGCTCTCGTCAGGAGGAAGGAGGTGAAAAACTGTTTTTT. Residues: CASSSRQEEGGEKLFF.

The chain employs TRBV27 and TRBJ1-5; 7 bases align to TRBD1. Per the germline V gene, CDR1 is MNHEY and CDR2 is SMNVEV (reference sequence). V shed 10 bases and J 6 bases; nucleotides not matched to a gene: 6. The CDR3 totals 12 residues. The CDR3 spells CAIGGAGQPQHF. The CDR3 nucleotides read TGTGCCATAGGGGGCGCCGGTCAGCCCCAGCATTTT.

The V gene is TRBV7-2, the J gene TRBJ2-7; D not resolved. The V and J ends lost 5 bases and 7 bases respectively, with 15 bases between them. Germline CDR1 is SGHTA and CDR2 is FQGNSA. This CDR3 is 13 amino acids long. CDR3 coding DNA: TGTGCCAGCAGCCCTCTTCGCGGCTTTGAGCAGTACTTC. Protein sequence: CASSPLRGFEQYF.